The present TCR beta chain was sequenced within a study of T-cell reconstitution after alpha-beta-depleted transplantation in children. This clonotype was counted ten times or more. From germline, CDR1 is SGHTA and CDR2 FQGTGA. This CDR3 has 17 amino acids. V shed 2 bases, J shed 0 bases, and the junction held 6 bases outside the gene matches. Library preparation (for TCRbeta) was performed with unique molecular identifiers. TCRdb processed the PCR reads anew with MiXCR; each CDR3 protein has one entry. The sample lists about 610,000 distinct CDR3 sequences; roughly a tenth were seen once. The sample here was PBMCs from the stem cell graft donor, taken from the stem cell graft. The sequence came from a human donor who donated a stem cell graft to a child with acute myeloid leukemia. The rearrangement joins TRBV7-3 to TRBJ2-1; 8 bases fit TRBD2. The chain's CDR3 is CASSLVAAGGSYNEQFF. As DNA, the CDR3 is TGTGCCAGCAGCTTAGTAGCGGCGGGAGGCTCCTACAATGAGCAGTTCTTC.